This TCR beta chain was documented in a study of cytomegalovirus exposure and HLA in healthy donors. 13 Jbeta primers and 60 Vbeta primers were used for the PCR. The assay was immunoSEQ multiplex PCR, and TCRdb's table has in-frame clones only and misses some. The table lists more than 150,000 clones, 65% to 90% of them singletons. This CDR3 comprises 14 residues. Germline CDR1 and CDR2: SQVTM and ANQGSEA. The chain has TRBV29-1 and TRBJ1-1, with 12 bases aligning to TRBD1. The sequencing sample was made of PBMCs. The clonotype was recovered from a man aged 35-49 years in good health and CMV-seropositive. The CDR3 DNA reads TGCAGGGTCGGGGACAGGGGGCTCGGCACTGAAGCTTTCTTT. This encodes CRVGDRGLGTEAFF. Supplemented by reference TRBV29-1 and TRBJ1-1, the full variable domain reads SAVISQKPSRDICQRGTSLTIQCQVDSQVTMMFWYRQQPGQSLTLIATANQGSEATYESGFVIDKFPISRPNLTFSTLTVSNMSPEDSSIYLCRVGDRGLGTEAFFGQGTRLTVV.